This TCR beta chain was captured by sequencing in a study of blood T cell repertoires in COVID-19. Across the study: Specimens from acute and convalescent COVID-19 originated in the United States, Italy and Spain. Sample material is recorded as cDNA or gDNA derived from T cells, B-cell-depleted T cells, or PBMCs.

Original analysis: Researchers report that nucleated cell counts were estimated from reference gene primer amplification. The method was immunoSEQ multiplex PCR; TCRdb's version includes in-frame clones alone and lacks a portion of them. That table supplies the V and J calls and clone size; D and trimming were determined from the DNA. The sample includes over 95,000 clones, roughly 91% seen only once; the top ten take about a fifth. The V and J ends lost 1 base and 8 bases, in that order; junction bases with no gene match: 12. Germline values: CDR1 MNHEY, CDR2 SMNVEV (reference sequence). The CDR3 spans 17 residues.

The sample comprised peripheral blood. This clonotype was sampled from a human donor with acute or convalescent COVID-19. The donor label of this sample is uncertain. V and J are TRBV27 and TRBJ2-5; 11 bases fit TRBD2. This CDR3 reads CASSLFPSGGSEKTQYF. The CDR3 region has the DNA TGTGCCAGCAGTTTATTTCCTAGCGGGGGGTCCGAGAAAACCCAGTACTTC.